This T cell receptor (beta chain) originates from a study of T cell responses to AZD1222 COVID-19 vaccine. General study points: CD4 TCRs associated with vaccination spanned spike, dominating at 160-218 and 743-854.

Sequenced by immunoSEQ multiplex PCR; TCRdb stores in-frame clones only, minus some. The table records around 100,000 clones, around 94% of them present only once. With respect to this clone: As yet, its antigen is unknown.

Sequencing was performed on peripheral blood, taken on day 0 of AZD1222 vaccination. The TCR sequence derives from an adult in good health.

The CDR3 protein is CATTVVYEQYF. CDR3 DNA: TGTGCCACCACGGTAGTCTACGAGCAGTACTTC. The chain is built from TRBV6-5 and TRBJ2-7, with D unresolved. The V end was cut by 10 bases, the J end by 3 bases, with 10 bases between. The CDR3 is 11 residues long. Germline CDR1 and CDR2: MNHEY and SVGAGI.